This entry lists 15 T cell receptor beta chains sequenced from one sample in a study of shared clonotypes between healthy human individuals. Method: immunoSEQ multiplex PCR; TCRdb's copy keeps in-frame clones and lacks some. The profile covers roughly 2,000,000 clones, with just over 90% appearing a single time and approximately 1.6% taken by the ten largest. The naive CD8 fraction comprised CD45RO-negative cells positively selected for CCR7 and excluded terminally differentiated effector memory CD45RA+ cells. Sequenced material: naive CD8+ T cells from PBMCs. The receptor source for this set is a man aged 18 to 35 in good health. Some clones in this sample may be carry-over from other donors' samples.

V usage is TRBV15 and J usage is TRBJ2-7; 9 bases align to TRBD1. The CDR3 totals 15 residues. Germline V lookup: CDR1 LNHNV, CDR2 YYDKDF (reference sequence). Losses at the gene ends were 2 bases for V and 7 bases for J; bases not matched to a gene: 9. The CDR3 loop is CATSRLRDRDPEQYF. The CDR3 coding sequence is TGTGCCACCAGCAGACTCCGGGACAGGGATCCTGAGCAGTACTTC.

The CDR3, as DNA: TGCGCCAGCAGCCAAGATAGGGTGAGCTCTGGAAACACCATATATTTT. This gives the protein CASSQDRVSSGNTIYF. V usage is TRBV4-3 and J usage is TRBJ1-3; D is uncertain. Trimming stripped 0 bases from V and 0 bases from J, with 9 bases between. The CDR3 runs 16 residues. Germline V gives CDR1 LGHNA, CDR2 YSLEER.

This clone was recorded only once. Written as DNA, the CDR3 is TGTGCCAGCAGCTTGGCAGGGGCCTTAAAGACCCAGTACTTC. Translated: CASSLAGALKTQYF. V and J are TRBV5-6 and TRBJ2-5; D may be TRBD1 (6 bases). The germline V gene has CDR1 SGHDT and CDR2 YYEEEE. The CDR3 length is 14 residues. V was shortened by 0 bases and J by 6 bases, with 12 bases between the two germline ends.

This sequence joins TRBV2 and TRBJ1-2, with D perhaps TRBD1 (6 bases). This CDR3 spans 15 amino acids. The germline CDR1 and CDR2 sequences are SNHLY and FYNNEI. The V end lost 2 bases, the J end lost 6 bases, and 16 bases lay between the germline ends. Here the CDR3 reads CASSESRLGADGYTF. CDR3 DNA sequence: TGTGCCAGCAGTGAAAGTCGGTTGGGGGCGGATGGCTACACCTTC.

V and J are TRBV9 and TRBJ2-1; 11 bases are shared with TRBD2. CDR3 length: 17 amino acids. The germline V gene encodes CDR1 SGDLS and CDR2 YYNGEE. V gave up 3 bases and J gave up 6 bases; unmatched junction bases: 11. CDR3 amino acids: CASSALPLAGASNEQFF. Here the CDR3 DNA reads TGTGCCAGCAGCGCCCTGCCACTAGCGGGAGCATCCAATGAGCAGTTCTTC.

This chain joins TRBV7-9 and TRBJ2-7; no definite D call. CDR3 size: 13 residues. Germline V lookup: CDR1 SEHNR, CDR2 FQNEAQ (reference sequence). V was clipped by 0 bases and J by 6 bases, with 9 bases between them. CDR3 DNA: TGTGCCAGCAGCTTAGCCGGGTTTGGCGAGCAGTACTTC. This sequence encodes CASSLAGFGEQYF.

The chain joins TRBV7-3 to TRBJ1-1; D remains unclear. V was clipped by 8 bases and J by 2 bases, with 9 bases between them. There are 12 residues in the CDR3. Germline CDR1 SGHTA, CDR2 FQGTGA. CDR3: CASGSDNTEAFF. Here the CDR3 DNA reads TGTGCCAGCGGATCAGATAACACTGAAGCTTTCTTT.

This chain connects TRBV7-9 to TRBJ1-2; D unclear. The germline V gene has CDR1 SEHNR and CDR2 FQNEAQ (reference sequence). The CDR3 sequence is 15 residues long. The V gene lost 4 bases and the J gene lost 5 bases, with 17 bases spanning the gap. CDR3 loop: CASSYVAYRPYGYTF. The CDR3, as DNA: TGTGCCAGCAGCTATGTAGCTTATAGGCCTTATGGCTACACCTTC.

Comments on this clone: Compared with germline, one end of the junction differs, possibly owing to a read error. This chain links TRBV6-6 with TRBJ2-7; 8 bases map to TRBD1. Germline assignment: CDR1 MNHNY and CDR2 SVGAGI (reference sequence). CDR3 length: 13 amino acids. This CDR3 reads CASSYSNLGQVDF. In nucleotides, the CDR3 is TGTGCCAGCAGTTACTCGAATCTGGGACAGGTCGACTTC.

The CDR3 sequence is CASSSNSGNTIYF. The CDR3 DNA reads TGTGCCAGTAGTTCGAATTCTGGAAACACCATATATTTT. This chain joins TRBV19 and TRBJ1-3; no firm D call. The CDR3 has 13 residues. Germline V lookup: CDR1 LNHDA, CDR2 SQIVND (reference sequence). The V end lost 5 bases, the J end lost 1 base, and 6 bases lay between the germline ends.

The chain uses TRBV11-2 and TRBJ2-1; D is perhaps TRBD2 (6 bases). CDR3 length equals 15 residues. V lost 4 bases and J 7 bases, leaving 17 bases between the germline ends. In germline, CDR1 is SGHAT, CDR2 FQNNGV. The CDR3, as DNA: TGTGCCAGCAGCTCCCCCGGGGACTCTTCAAATGAGCAGTTCTTC. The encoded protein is CASSSPGDSSNEQFF.

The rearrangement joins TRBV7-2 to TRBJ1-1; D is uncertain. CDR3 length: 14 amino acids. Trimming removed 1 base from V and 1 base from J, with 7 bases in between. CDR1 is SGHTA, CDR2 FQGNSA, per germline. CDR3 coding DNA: TGTGCCAGCAGCTTAGGGACGCCGAACACTGAAGCTTTCTTT. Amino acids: CASSLGTPNTEAFF.

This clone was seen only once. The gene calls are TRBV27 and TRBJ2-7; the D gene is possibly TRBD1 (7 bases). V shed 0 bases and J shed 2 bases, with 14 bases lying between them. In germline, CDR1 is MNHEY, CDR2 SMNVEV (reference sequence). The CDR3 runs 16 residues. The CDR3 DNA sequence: TGTGCCAGCAGTTTATCTAGGGGCAGGGGGGCCTACGAGCAGTACTTC. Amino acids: CASSLSRGRGAYEQYF.

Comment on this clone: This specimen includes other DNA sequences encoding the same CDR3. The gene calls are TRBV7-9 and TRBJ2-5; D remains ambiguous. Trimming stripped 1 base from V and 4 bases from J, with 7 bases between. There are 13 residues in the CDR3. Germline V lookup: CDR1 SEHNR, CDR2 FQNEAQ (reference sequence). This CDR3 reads CASSLVGGETQYF. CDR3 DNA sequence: TGTGCCAGCAGCTTAGTGGGCGGAGAGACCCAGTACTTC.

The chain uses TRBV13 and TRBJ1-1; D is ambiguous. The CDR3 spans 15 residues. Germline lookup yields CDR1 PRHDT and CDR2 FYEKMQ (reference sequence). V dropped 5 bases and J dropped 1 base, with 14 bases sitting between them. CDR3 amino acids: CASSMPRGGNTEAFF. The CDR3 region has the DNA TGTGCCAGCAGCATGCCCCGGGGAGGGAACACTGAAGCTTTCTTT.